This TCR beta chain was obtained from a study of T cell changes during pregnancy in multiple sclerosis. The germline V gene has CDR1 MDHEN and CDR2 SYDVKM. V lost 5 bases to trimming and J lost 0 bases, with 11 bases between them. The CDR3 is 15 amino acids. Here immunoSEQ multiplex PCR was the method, and the copy in TCRdb shows in-frame clones only, minus some. The top ten hold approximately 0.35% of the sample, which has tens of thousands of clones, over 85% seen once. The rearrangement joins TRBV28 to TRBJ2-4; D is possibly TRBD1 (6 bases). The TCR sequence derives from a female donor with multiple sclerosis, enrolled in a pregnancy study. The sample in question was CD4+ T cells from peripheral blood mononuclear cells, obtained before pregnancy. The CDR3, as DNA: TGTGCCAGCAGTGATCAGGGGTTAGCCAAAAACATTCAGTACTTC. Translating it yields CASSDQGLAKNIQYF.